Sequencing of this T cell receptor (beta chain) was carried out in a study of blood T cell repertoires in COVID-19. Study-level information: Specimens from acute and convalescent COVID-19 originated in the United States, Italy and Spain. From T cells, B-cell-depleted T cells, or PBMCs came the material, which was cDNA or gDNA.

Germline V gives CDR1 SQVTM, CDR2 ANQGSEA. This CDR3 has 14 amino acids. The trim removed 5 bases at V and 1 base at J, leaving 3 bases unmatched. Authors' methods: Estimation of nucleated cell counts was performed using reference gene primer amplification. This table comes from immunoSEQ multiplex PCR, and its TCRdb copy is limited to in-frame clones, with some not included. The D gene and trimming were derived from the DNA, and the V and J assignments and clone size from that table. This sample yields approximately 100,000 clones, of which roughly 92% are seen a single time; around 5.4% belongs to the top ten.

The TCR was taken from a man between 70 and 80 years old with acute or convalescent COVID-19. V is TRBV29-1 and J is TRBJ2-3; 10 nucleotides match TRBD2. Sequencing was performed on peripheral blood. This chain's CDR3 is CSVLAGAGTDTQYF. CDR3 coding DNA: TGCAGCGTTCTAGCGGGAGCTGGCACAGATACGCAGTATTTT.